The subject of this entry is one T cell receptor (beta chain). These data originate in a study of blood T cell repertoires in COVID-19. Study details: T cells, B-cell-depleted T cells, or PBMCs provided the cDNA or gDNA that served as material.

Original methodology: By means of reference gene primer amplification, nucleated cell counts were estimated. Profiling relied on immunoSEQ multiplex PCR, and the TCRdb table lists in-frame clones only, not all of them. V and J calls and clone size are those listed in that table; D and trimming were worked out from the DNA. The sample records roughly 180,000 clones, about 86% being singletons. The CDR3 has 15 amino acids. V lost 6 bases to trimming and J lost 1 base; unmatched junction nucleotides: 7. Germline CDR1 is LNHDA and CDR2 is SQIVND (reference sequence). Which cohort a participant joined came from the clinical history participants gave.

The receptor was isolated from a woman aged 50 to 60 in a cohort exposed to, infected with or recovered from COVID-19 (not recorded which). The chain employs TRBV19 and TRBJ1-1; TRBD1 agrees at 8 bases. Sequences were obtained from PBMCs or T cells enriched from blood (not recorded which). The CDR3 is CASSHRGGANTEAFF. DNA of the CDR3: TGTGCCAGTAGCCACAGGGGGGGGGCGAACACTGAAGCTTTCTTT.